The clone carrying this T cell receptor beta chain came up many times. The data are from a study of regulatory T cells in long-lasting Graves disease. Study as a whole: Patients newly diagnosed with Graves' had been on antithyroid drugs for under 3 months.

V lost 6 bases, J lost 3 bases, and 4 bases stayed unmatched. This CDR3 is built from 14 residues. Investigators prepared the TCR beta libraries by applying iRepertoire HTBI primers and Arm-PCR of CDR3 regions. Each CDR3 protein is one row after TCRdb ran MiXCR on the multiplex PCR reads. The sample records around 420,000 distinct CDR3 sequences, over 12% being singletons. Documented time point: newly diagnosed GD, antithyroid drugs for less than 3 months. Generation of the TCR library employed RNA extracted from PBMCs. These data were also filed under a second study, of T cells in Graves' hyperthyroidism and ophthalmopathy.

The TCR sequence derives from a woman between 35 and 50 years old with Graves disease. Specimen: peripheral blood mononuclear cells (PBMCs), collected at new diagnosis, from a patient treated with antithyroid drugs. The chain carries TRBV12-3 or TRBV12-4 and TRBJ2-5; 10 bases map to TRBD2. The CDR3 loop reads CASSLAGEEETQYF. The CDR3 coding sequence is TGTGCCAGCAGCCTAGCGGGAGAGGAAGAGACCCAGTACTTC.